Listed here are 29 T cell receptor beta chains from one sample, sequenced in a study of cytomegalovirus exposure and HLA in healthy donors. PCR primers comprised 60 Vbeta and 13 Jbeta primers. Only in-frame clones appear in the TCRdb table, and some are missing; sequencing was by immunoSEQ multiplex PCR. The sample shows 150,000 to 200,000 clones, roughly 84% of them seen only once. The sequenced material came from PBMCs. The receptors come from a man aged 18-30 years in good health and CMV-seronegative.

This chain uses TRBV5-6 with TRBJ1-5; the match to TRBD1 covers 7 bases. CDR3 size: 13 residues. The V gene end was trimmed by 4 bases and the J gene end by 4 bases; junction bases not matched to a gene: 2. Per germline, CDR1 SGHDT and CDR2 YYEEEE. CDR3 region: CASSLTGNQPQHF. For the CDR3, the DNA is TGTGCCAGCAGCCTGACAGGGAATCAGCCCCAGCATTTT.

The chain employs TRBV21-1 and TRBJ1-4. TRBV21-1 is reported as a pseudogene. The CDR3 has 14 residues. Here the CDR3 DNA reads TGTGCCAGCAGCAAAGGGAGGGTCAATGAAAAACTGTTTTTT. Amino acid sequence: CASSKGRVNEKLFF.

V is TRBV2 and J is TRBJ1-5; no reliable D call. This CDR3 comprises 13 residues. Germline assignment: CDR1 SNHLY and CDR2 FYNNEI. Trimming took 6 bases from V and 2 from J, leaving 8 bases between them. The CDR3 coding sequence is TGTGCCAGCAGCGCGCACGGCAATCAGCCCCAGCATTTT. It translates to CASSAHGNQPQHF.

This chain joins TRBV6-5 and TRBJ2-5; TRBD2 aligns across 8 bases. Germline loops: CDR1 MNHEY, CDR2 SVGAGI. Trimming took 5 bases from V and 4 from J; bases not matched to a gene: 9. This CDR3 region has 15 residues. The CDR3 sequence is CASSPGGGGIETQYF. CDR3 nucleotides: TGTGCCAGCAGTCCCGGGGGGGGCGGAATAGAGACCCAGTACTTC.

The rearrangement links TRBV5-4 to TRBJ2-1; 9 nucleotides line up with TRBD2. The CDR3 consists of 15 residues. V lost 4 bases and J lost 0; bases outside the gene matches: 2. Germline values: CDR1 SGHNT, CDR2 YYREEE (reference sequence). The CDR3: CASSLSGSSYNEQFF. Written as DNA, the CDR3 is TGTGCCAGCAGCCTTAGCGGGAGCTCCTACAATGAGCAGTTCTTC. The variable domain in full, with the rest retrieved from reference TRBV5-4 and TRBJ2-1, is ETGVTQSPTHLIKTRGQQVTLRCSSQSGHNTVSWYQQALGQGPQFIFQYYREEENGRGNFPPRFSGLQFPNYSSELNVNALELDDSALYLCASSLSGSSYNEQFFGPGTRLTVL.

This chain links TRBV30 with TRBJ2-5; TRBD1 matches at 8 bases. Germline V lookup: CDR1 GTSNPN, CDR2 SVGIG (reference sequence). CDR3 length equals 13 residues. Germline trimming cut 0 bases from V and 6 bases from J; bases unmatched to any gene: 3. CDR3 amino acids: CAWSVQGAKTQYF. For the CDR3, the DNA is TGTGCCTGGAGTGTTCAGGGGGCGAAGACCCAGTACTTC. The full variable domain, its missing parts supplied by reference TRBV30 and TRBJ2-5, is SQTIHQWPATLVQPVGSPLSLECTVEGTSNPNLYWYRQAAGRGLQLLFYSVGIGQISSEVPQNLSASRPQDRQFILSSKKLLLSDSGFYLCAWSVQGAKTQYFGPGTRLLVL.

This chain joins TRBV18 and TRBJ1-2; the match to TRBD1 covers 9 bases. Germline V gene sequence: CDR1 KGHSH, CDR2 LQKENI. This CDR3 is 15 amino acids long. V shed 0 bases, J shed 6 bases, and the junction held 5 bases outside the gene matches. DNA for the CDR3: TGTGCCAGCTCACCACCGGGACAGGGAAAGGATGGCTACACCTTC. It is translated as CASSPPGQGKDGYTF.

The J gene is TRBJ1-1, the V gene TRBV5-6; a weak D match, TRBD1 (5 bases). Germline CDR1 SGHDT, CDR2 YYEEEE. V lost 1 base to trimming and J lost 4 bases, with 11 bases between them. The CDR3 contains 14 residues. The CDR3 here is CASSLRMGGTEAFF. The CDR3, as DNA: TGTGCCAGCAGCTTGAGGATGGGGGGCACTGAAGCTTTCTTT. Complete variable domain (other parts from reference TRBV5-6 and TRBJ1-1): DAGVTQSPTHLIKTRGQQVTLRCSPKSGHDTVSWYQQALGQGPQFIFQYYEEEERQRGNFPDRFSGHQFPNYSSELNVNALLLGDSALYLCASSLRMGGTEAFFGQGTRLTVV.

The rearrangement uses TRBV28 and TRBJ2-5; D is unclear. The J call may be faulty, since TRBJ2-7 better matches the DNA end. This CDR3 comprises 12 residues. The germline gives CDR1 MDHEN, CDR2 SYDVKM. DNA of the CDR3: TGTGCCAGCAGCTCCACAGTATACGAGCAGTACTTC. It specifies CASSSTVYEQYF.

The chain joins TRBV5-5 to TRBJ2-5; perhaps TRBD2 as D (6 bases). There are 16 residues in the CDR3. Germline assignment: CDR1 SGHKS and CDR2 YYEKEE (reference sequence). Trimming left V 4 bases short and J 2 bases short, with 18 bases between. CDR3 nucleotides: TGTGCCAGCAGCGTCGGGACTCCTGGGGGGCAAGAGACCCAGTACTTC. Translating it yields CASSVGTPGGQETQYF.

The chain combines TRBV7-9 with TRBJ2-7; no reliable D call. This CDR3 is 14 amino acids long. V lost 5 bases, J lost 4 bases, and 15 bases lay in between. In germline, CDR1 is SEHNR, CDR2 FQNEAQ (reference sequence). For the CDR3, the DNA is TGTGCCAGCAGCACACCCATAGACTGGTACGAGCAGTACTTC. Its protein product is CASSTPIDWYEQYF.

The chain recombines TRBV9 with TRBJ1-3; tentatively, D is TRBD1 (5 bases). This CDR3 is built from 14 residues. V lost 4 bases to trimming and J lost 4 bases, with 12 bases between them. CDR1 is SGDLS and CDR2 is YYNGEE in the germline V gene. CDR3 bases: TGTGCCAGCAGCCCCAAGGGGCAAGGAAACACCATATATTTT. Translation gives CASSPKGQGNTIYF.

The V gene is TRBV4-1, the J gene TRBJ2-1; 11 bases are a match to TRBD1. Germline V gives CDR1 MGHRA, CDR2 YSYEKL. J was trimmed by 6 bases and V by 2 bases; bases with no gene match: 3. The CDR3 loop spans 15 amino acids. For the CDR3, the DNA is TGCGCCAGCAGCCAACGGGACAGGGGGGCCAATGAGCAGTTCTTC. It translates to CASSQRDRGANEQFF.

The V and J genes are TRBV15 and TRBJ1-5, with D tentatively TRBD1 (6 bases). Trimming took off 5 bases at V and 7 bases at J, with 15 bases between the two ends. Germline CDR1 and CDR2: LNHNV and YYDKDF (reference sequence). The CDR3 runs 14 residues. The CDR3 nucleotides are TGTGCCACCAGCCCTACAGGGTTACGCCAGCCCCAGCATTTT. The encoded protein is CATSPTGLRQPQHF.

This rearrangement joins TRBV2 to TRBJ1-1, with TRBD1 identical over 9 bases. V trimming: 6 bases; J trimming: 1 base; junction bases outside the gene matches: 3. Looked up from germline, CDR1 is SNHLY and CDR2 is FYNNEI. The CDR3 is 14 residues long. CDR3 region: CASSVQGANTEAFF. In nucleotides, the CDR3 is TGTGCCAGCAGCGTACAGGGGGCGAACACTGAAGCTTTCTTT.

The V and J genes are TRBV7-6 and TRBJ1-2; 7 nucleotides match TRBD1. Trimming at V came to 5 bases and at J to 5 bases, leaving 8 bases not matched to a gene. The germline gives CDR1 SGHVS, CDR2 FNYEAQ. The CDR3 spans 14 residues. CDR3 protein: CASSRSAGGYGYTF. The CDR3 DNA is TGTGCCAGCAGCCGAAGTGCAGGGGGATATGGCTACACCTTC.

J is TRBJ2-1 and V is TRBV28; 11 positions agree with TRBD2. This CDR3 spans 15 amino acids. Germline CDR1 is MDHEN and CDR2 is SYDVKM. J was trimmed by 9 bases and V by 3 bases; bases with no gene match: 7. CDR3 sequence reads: CASSLLGLAVFEQFF. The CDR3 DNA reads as TGTGCCAGCAGTTTGCTGGGACTAGCGGTCTTTGAGCAGTTCTTC.

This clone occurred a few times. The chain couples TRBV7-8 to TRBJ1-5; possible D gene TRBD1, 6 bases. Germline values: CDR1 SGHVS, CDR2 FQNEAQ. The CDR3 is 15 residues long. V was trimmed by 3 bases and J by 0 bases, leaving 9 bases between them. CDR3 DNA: TGTGCCAGCAGCTTGGACAGCTATAGCAATCAGCCCCAGCATTTT. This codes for CASSLDSYSNQPQHF. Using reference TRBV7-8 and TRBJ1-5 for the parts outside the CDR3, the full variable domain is GAGVSQSPRYKVAKRGQDVALRCDPISGHVSLFWYQQALGQGPEFLTYFQNEAQLDKSGLPSDRFFAERPEGSVSTLKIQRTQQEDSAVYLCASSLDSYSNQPQHFGDGTRLSIL.

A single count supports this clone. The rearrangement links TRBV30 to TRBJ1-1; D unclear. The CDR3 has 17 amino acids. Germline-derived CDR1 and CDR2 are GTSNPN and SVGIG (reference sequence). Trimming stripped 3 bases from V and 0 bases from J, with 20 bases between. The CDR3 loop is CAWSGIWAETMNTEAFF. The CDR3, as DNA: TGTGCCTGGAGCGGGATATGGGCAGAAACTATGAACACTGAAGCTTTCTTT.

Here the CDR3 DNA reads TGTGCCAGTACCCAAGGGACAGGGCCCCAGCCCCAGCATTTT. Its translation: CASTQGTGPQPQHF. This chain uses TRBV19 with TRBJ1-5; 9 bases are shared with TRBD1. In germline, CDR1 is LNHDA, CDR2 SQIVND (reference sequence). V lost 7 bases and J lost 7; bases outside the gene matches: 8. CDR3 length: 14 residues.

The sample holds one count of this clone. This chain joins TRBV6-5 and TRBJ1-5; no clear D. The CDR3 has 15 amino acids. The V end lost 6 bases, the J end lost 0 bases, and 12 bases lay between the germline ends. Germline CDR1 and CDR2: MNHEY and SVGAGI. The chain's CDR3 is CASSFPRVSNQPQHF. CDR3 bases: TGTGCCAGCAGCTTCCCACGGGTTAGCAATCAGCCCCAGCATTTT.

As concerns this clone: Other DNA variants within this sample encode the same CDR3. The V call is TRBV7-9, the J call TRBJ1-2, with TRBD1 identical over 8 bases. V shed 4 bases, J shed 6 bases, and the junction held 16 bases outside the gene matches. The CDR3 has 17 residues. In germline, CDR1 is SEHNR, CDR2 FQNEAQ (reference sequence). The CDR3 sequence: CASSSPKTGQGKDGYTF. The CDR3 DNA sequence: TGTGCCAGCAGCTCCCCAAAAACCGGACAGGGAAAAGATGGCTACACCTTC. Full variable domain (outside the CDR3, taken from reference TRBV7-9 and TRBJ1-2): DTGVSQNPRHKITKRGQNVTFRCDPISEHNRLYWYRQTLGQGPEFLTYFQNEAQLEKSRLLSDRFSAERPKGSFSTLEIQRTEQGDSAMYLCASSSPKTGQGKDGYTFGSGTRLTVV.

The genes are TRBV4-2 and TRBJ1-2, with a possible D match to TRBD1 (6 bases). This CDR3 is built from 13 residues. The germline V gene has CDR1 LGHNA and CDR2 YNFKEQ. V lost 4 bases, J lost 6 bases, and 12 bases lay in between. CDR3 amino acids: CASSPDSLNGYTF. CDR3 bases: TGTGCCAGCAGCCCGGACAGCCTGAATGGCTACACCTTC.

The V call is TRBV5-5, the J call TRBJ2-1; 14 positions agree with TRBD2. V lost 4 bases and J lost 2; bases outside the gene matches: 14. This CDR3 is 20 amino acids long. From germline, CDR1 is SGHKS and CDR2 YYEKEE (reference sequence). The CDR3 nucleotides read TGTGCCAGCAGCACCCGATGGTCCGGGACTAGCGGGAGCACCTACAATGAGCAGTTCTTC. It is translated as CASSTRWSGTSGSTYNEQFF. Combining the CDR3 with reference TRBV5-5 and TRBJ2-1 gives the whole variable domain DAGVTQSPTHLIKTRGQQVTLRCSPISGHKSVSWYQQVLGQGPQFIFQYYEKEERGRGNFPDRFSARQFPNYSSELNVNALLLGDSALYLCASSTRWSGTSGSTYNEQFFGPGTRLTVL.

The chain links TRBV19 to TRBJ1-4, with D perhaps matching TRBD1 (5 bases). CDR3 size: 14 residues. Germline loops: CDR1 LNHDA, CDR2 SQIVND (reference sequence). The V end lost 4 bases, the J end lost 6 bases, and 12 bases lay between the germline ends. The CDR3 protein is CASSNAGRDEKLFF. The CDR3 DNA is TGTGCCAGTAGTAATGCGGGGCGAGATGAAAAACTGTTTTTT. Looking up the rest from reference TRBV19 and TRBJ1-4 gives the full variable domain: DGGITQSPKYLFRKEGQNVTLSCEQNLNHDAMYWYRQDPGQGLRLIYYSQIVNDFQKGDIAEGYSVSREKKESFPLTVTSAQKNPTAFYLCASSNAGRDEKLFFGSGTQLSVL.

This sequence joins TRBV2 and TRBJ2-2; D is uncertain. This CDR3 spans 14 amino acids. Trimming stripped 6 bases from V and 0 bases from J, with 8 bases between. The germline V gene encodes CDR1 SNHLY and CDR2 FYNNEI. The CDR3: CASRPTTNTGELFF. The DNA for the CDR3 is TGTGCCAGCAGGCCCACAACGAACACCGGGGAGCTGTTTTTT.

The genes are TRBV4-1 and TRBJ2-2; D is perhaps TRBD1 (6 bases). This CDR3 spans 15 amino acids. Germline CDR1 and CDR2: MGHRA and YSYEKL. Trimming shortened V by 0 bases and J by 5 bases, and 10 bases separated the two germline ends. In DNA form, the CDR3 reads TGCGCCAGCAGCCAAGAAGCCGGGACAACCGGGGAGCTGTTTTTT. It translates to CASSQEAGTTGELFF.

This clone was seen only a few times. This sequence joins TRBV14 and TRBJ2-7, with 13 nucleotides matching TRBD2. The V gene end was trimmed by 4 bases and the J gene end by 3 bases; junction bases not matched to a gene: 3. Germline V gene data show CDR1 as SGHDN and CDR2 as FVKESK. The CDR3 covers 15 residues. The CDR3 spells CASSRGTSGVYEQYF. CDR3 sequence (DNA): TGTGCCAGCAGCCGTGGGACTAGCGGGGTCTACGAGCAGTACTTC.

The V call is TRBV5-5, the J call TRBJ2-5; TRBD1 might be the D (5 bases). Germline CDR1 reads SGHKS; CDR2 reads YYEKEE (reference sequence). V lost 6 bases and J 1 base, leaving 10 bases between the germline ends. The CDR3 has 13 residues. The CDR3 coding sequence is TGTGCCAGCACCCAGGGCGGCCAAGAGACCCAGTACTTC. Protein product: CASTQGGQETQYF.